This T cell receptor beta chain was identified in a study of blood T cell repertoires in COVID-19. Whole-study context: PBMCs, B-cell-depleted T cells, or T cells were the source of the cDNA or gDNA that made up the material.

Measured with immunoSEQ multiplex PCR; TCRdb has only the in-frame clones, and not every one. Altogether about 300,000 clones are present, roughly 85% being singletons, with the ten largest covering approximately 5%. This CDR3 is built from 18 residues. Trimming cost V 2 bases and J 2 bases, with 19 bases left between them. Germline V CDR1 and CDR2: MNHEY, SVGEGT. Enrolled through a virtual design, the participants were between about 18 and 100 years of age and came from fewer than 30 US areas. Cohort 3 recovery required two negative PCRs, clearance, or symptom resolution. This chain uses TRBV6-2 or TRBV6-3 with TRBJ1-3; tentatively, D is TRBD1 (5 bases). The receptor was derived from a woman in her thirties who had recovered from COVID-19. The material sequenced was PBMCs or T cells enriched from blood (not recorded which). The CDR3 region has the DNA TGTGCCAGCAGTTACGGTATTGGGCAGGGACTGACTGGAAACACCATATATTTT. The encoded protein is CASSYGIGQGLTGNTIYF.